This T cell receptor (beta chain) was captured by sequencing in a study of T-cell reconstitution after alpha-beta-depleted transplantation in children. This clonotype was seen a few times. Germline V gene lookup returns CDR1 SGHRS and CDR2 YFSETQ. The CDR3 contains 13 residues. The V gene end was trimmed by 4 bases and the J gene end by 5 bases; junction bases not matched to a gene: 2. The authors prepared the TCRbeta library with unique molecular identifiers. TCRdb itself ran the PCR reads through MiXCR, one entry per CDR3 protein. The repertoire holds about 500,000 distinct CDR3 sequences, about 31% seen once, with 2% to 3% in the top ten.

The chain recombines TRBV5-1 with TRBJ2-5, with 10 bases aligning to TRBD2. This sequence was found in a human donor who donated a stem cell graft to a child with aplastic anemia. The sequenced sample was PBMCs from the stem cell graft donor, obtained from the stem cell graft. CDR3 amino acids: CASSGTSVETQYF. The CDR3 DNA sequence: TGCGCCAGCAGCGGGACTAGCGTTGAGACCCAGTACTTC. The whole variable domain, filled in from reference TRBV5-1 and TRBJ2-5, reads KAGVTQTPRYLIKTRGQQVTLSCSPISGHRSVSWYQQTPGQGLQFLFEYFSETQRNKGNFPGRFSGRQFSNSRSEMNVSTLELGDSALYLCASSGTSVETQYFGPGTRLLVL.